The 21 T cell receptor beta chains in this list originate from one sample, sequenced in a study of CD8+ T cells in alopecia areata listed by TCRdb under 2018. What this sample's treatment or condition label stands for: oral pan-JAK inhibitor, 5-10 mg twice daily. Preparation of the library involved the immunoSEQ multiplex PCR assay. To provide template for TCR sequencing, every sample had RNA extracted and reverse transcribed into cDNA. What TCRdb holds here is the immuneACCESS table cut down to in-frame rearrangements. Part of the clones is not present; checked against another copy, under half of the missing clones reflect an unresolved V gene, and the others are unexplained. The table for this sample lists about 94,000 clones; 70% to 80% of them were counted only once. The top ten clonotypes cover roughly a sixth of the sample. Sequenced material: CD8+ T cells sorted from blood, taken between weeks 44 and 45, from a patient treated with tofacitinib. Receptors were obtained from a human donor with alopecia areata.

This clone showed up just once. The rearrangement links TRBV5-6 to TRBJ1-6; possible D gene TRBD1, 6 bases. Germline V gene lookup returns CDR1 SGHDT and CDR2 YYEEEE. The CDR3 has 15 amino acids. Trimming left V 2 bases short and J 10 bases short, with 16 bases between. CDR3 bases: TGTGCCAGCAGCTTTGATCCTAGGGGGAACTCACCCCTCCACTTT. Protein product: CASSFDPRGNSPLHF.

This clone was seen a few times. The chain uses TRBV28 and TRBJ1-5; D not resolved. Germline CDR1 MDHEN, CDR2 SYDVKM. Trimming removed 5 bases from V and 0 bases from J, with 11 bases in between. CDR3 length: 15 residues. For the CDR3, the DNA is TGTGCCAGCAGTCCCATTGGATTTAGCAATCAGCCCCAGCATTTT. It yields the protein CASSPIGFSNQPQHF.

The J gene is TRBJ2-4, the V gene TRBV7-9; 9 bases map to TRBD1. Germline V gene sequence: CDR1 SEHNR, CDR2 FQNEAQ (reference sequence). This CDR3 is 14 amino acids long. Losses at the gene ends were 3 bases for V and 6 bases for J; bases not matched to a gene: 3. CDR3 sequence (DNA): TGTGCCAGCAGCTTCGGACAGGGGACAAACATTCAGTACTTC. Encoded protein: CASSFGQGTNIQYF.

The V call is TRBV9, the J call TRBJ1-2, with 7 positions matching TRBD1. The germline V gene has CDR1 SGDLS and CDR2 YYNGEE. V lost 2 bases, J lost 7 bases, and 14 bases stayed unmatched. The length of the CDR3 is 16 residues. In nucleotides, the CDR3 is TGTGCCAGCAGCGTGGACAGGTTCTCCCTCGTGGGTGGCTACACCTTC. It specifies CASSVDRFSLVGGYTF.

The chain couples TRBV13 to TRBJ2-2; 7 bases are shared with TRBD1. Looked up from germline, CDR1 is PRHDT and CDR2 is FYEKMQ (reference sequence). J gave up 1 base and V 5 bases, and 4 bases lay outside the gene matches. CDR3 length: 15 amino acids. The CDR3 nucleotides are TGTGCCAGCAGCGCGACAGGGTTGAACACCGGGGAGCTGTTTTTT. Its protein is CASSATGLNTGELFF.

The J gene is TRBJ2-1, the V gene TRBV2; D is tentatively TRBD1 or TRBD2 (5 bases each). Trimming left V 7 bases short and J 5 bases short, with 30 bases between. The germline V gene encodes CDR1 SNHLY and CDR2 FYNNEI. The CDR3 totals 19 residues. The CDR3 loop reads CASIQKGVRMGVLDNEQFF. CDR3 DNA: TGTGCCAGCATTCAAAAGGGCGTCAGGATGGGGGTACTAGACAATGAGCAGTTCTTC.

The chain links TRBV5-5 to TRBJ2-4; the D call may be TRBD1 or TRBD2 (5 bases each). The CDR3 loop spans 14 amino acids. Germline CDR1 SGHKS, CDR2 YYEKEE (reference sequence). V dropped 2 bases and J dropped 8 bases, with 14 bases sitting between them. The DNA for the CDR3 is TGTGCCAGCAGCTTTAAAGGGTTGGGGGACATTCAGTACTTC. Its protein is CASSFKGLGDIQYF. The variable domain in full, completed from reference TRBV5-5 and TRBJ2-4, reads DAGVTQSPTHLIKTRGQQVTLRCSPISGHKSVSWYQQVLGQGPQFIFQYYEKEERGRGNFPDRFSARQFPNYSSELNVNALLLGDSALYLCASSFKGLGDIQYFGAGTRLSVL.

The chain couples TRBV27 to TRBJ1-5; the D gene is possibly TRBD1 (5 bases). This CDR3 is built from 18 residues. Germline V lookup: CDR1 MNHEY, CDR2 SMNVEV (reference sequence). V was trimmed by 6 bases and J by 0 bases, leaving 21 bases between them. The DNA of the CDR3 is TGTGCCAGCAGGCCTTGGGGGACCGAGATCAATAGCAATCAGCCCCAGCATTTT. This translates into CASRPWGTEINSNQPQHF.

The V gene is TRBV29-1, the J gene TRBJ2-2; either TRBD1 or TRBD2 may supply D (5 bases each). Trimming removed 7 bases from V and 8 bases from J, with 14 bases in between. The CDR3 totals 12 residues. The germline gives CDR1 SQVTM, CDR2 ANQGSEA. DNA for the CDR3: TGCAGCGGGAAGGGGAGTCGAGGGGAGCTGTTTTTT. Translating gives CSGKGSRGELFF.

The V call is TRBV29-1, the J call TRBJ2-2, with D hard to call. The CDR3 extends over 14 amino acids. Trimming took off 6 bases at V and 4 bases at J, with 15 bases between the two ends. The germline gives CDR1 SQVTM, CDR2 ANQGSEA. CDR3 sequence reads: CSVAGSRGTGELFF. The CDR3 bases are TGCAGCGTCGCCGGGTCGCGCGGCACCGGGGAGCTGTTTTTT.

There are a few counts of this clone. This rearrangement joins TRBV29-1 to TRBJ1-2, with TRBD1 as a possible D gene (6 bases). V was shortened by 4 bases and J by 2 bases, with 17 bases between the two germline ends. CDR1 is SQVTM, CDR2 ANQGSEA, per germline. The CDR3 contains 15 residues. The CDR3 nucleotides read TGCAGCGTTGCGGGGACACCTGCCCCAAACTATGGCTACACCTTC. Protein product: CSVAGTPAPNYGYTF.

In DNA form, the CDR3 reads TGTGCCAGCAGCCAAGATCGCCCCACTGAAGCTTTCTTT. It codes for CASSQDRPTEAFF. This chain connects TRBV14 to TRBJ1-1; D remains ambiguous. Trimming cost V 0 bases and J 4 bases, with 6 bases left between them. CDR1 and CDR2 from the germline V gene are SGHDN and FVKESK. The CDR3 totals 13 residues.

The chain has TRBV30 and TRBJ2-5, with D perhaps matching TRBD1 (7 bases). Between the trimmed V and J ends, which lost 4 bases and 5 bases, there was a span of 8 bases. The CDR3 sequence is 11 residues long. Looked up from germline, CDR1 is GTSNPN and CDR2 is SVGIG (reference sequence). CDR3 bases: TGTGCCTGGACAGGGGGGGAGACCCAGTACTTC. It yields the protein CAWTGGETQYF.

A remark on this clone: Since a much larger clone is just one base distant, this may be a read error. The chain employs TRBV6-5 and TRBJ2-2; D gene unclear. CDR3 length: 13 amino acids. Germline CDR1 reads MNHEY; CDR2 reads SVGAGI. V was clipped by 2 bases and J by 0 bases, with 1 base between them. CDR3: CASSYTNTGELFF. CDR3 nucleotides: TGTGCCAGCAGTTACACGAACACCGGGGAGCTGTTTTTT.

This chain connects TRBV5-1 to TRBJ2-7, with TRBD1 matching 7 bases. Per germline, CDR1 SGHRS and CDR2 YFSETQ. CDR3 length: 14 residues. Trimming at V came to 4 bases and at J to 0 bases, leaving 4 bases not matched to a gene. CDR3 protein: CASSLTGPSYEQYF. In nucleotides, the CDR3 is TGCGCCAGCAGCCTGACAGGGCCCTCCTACGAGCAGTACTTC.

V usage is TRBV29-1 and J usage is TRBJ2-2; D gene unclear. The CDR3 spans 13 residues. Trimming removed 3 bases at V and 2 bases at J, with 7 bases between. The germline gives CDR1 SQVTM, CDR2 ANQGSEA. The CDR3 DNA reads as TGCAGCGTTGAGTTCCATAACACCGGGGAGCTGTTTTTT. Its protein is CSVEFHNTGELFF.

This clone was found a few times. The J gene is TRBJ2-6, the V gene TRBV6-5, with D uncertain. The CDR3 has 13 amino acids. Germline CDR1 is MNHEY and CDR2 is SVGAGI. V was cut by 6 bases and J by 0 bases, with 3 bases left in between. CDR3 loop: CASSLSGANVLTF. CDR3 nucleotides: TGTGCCAGCAGCCTCTCTGGGGCCAACGTCCTGACTTTC.

The J gene is TRBJ1-1, the V gene TRBV27; tentatively, D is TRBD1 (5 bases). Germline-derived CDR1 and CDR2 are MNHEY and SMNVEV (reference sequence). The CDR3 has 16 residues. The V end lost 4 bases, the J end lost 4 bases, and 19 bases lay between the germline ends. The CDR3 DNA sequence: TGTGCCAGCAGTTCCTTCAGGGTAACGGGTACCACTGAAGCTTTCTTT. Amino acid sequence: CASSSFRVTGTTEAFF.

For this clone: Other DNA sequences in the same sample also yield this CDR3. The gene calls are TRBV7-9 and TRBJ1-1; D is ambiguous. V gave up 5 bases and J gave up 4 bases, with 8 bases separating them. The V gene's germline CDR1 is SEHNR and CDR2 FQNEAQ (reference sequence). The CDR3 spans 12 residues. The CDR3 bases are TGTGCCAGCAGCCCTGGTAGCACTGAAGCTTTCTTT. This gives the protein CASSPGSTEAFF.

The chain links TRBV4-3 to TRBJ1-6; D is unclear. The germline V gene encodes CDR1 LGHNA and CDR2 YSLEER. Trimming left V 1 base short and J 8 bases short, with 12 bases between. This CDR3 has 15 amino acids. The CDR3 loop is CASSQAWQDDSPLHF. The CDR3 DNA follows: TGCGCCAGCAGCCAAGCTTGGCAGGACGATTCACCCCTCCACTTT.

This sequence joins TRBV7-2 and TRBJ2-7; no clear D. The germline CDR1 and CDR2 sequences are SGHTA and FQGNSA. The CDR3 is made up of 12 amino acids. V was shortened by 5 bases and J by 6 bases, with 11 bases between the two germline ends. CDR3 loop: CASSPDLSEQYF. The CDR3 coding sequence is TGTGCCAGCAGCCCCGATCTAAGCGAGCAGTACTTC.